The text below deals with one T cell receptor (beta chain). Its specificity is unknown. The CDR3 is 15 amino acids. The sample originates from a study of cytomegalovirus exposure and HLA in healthy donors. An approximately 120-subject validation cohort, separate from the approximately 720-subject first cohort, supplied the donors. Overall study results and limits: 150 or so TCR beta chains were listed as cytomegalovirus-associated.

Only in-frame clones appear in the TCRdb table, and some are missing; sequencing was by immunoSEQ multiplex PCR. The table has 150,000 to 200,000 clones, 84% seen once; the top ten hold roughly 10%. Sequenced input: PBMCs. This TCR was sampled from a man aged 25-45 years in good health and CMV-seropositive. The gene calls are TRBV12-1 and TRBJ2-1; the tabulated D call, TRBD1, remains unverified against the DNA. TRBV12-1 is annotated as a pseudogene. The CDR3 DNA is TGTGCCAGCAGCTTCCGGTTACAGGTTTACAATGAGCAGTTCTTC. This encodes CASSFRLQVYNEQFF.